Below are 7 T cell receptor beta chains sequenced from a single sample in a study of T cells in Graves' hyperthyroidism and ophthalmopathy. The source material, RNA transcripts, was used to amplify TCR beta CDR3 regions. In the first-round RT-PCR of the TCR CDR3, the HTBI primer set was used. TCRdb called the multiplex PCR reads again in MiXCR, with one record for every CDR3 protein. This table has some 620,000 distinct CDR3 sequences, around 15% appearing once. Sequenced material: blood. These receptors came from a woman aged 25 to 45 with Graves' hyperthyroidism.

V and J are TRBV30 and TRBJ2-7; D gene ambiguous. Per germline, CDR1 GTSNPN and CDR2 SVGIG (reference sequence). V gave up 2 bases and J gave up 3 bases, with 8 bases separating them. CDR3 size: 12 residues. CDR3 in amino acids: CAWSKDLYEQYF. Written as DNA, the CDR3 is TGTGCCTGGAGTAAGGATCTCTACGAGCAGTACTTC.

This clonotype was seen a few times. The gene calls are TRBV19 and TRBJ2-1; 8 nucleotides agree with TRBD2. Trimming at V came to 6 bases and at J to 5 bases, leaving 15 bases not matched to a gene. This CDR3 has 17 residues. The germline gives CDR1 LNHDA, CDR2 SQIVND (reference sequence). In DNA, the CDR3 is TGTGCCAGTAGCTCTAGGCGGGCGGGGGGCGTCGACAATGAGCAGTTCTTC. Protein: CASSSRRAGGVDNEQFF.

This clonotype appeared a few times. The V gene is TRBV13, the J gene TRBJ2-7; 13 bases are a match to TRBD2. V lost 5 bases and J lost 2; bases outside the gene matches: 6. The germline V gene has CDR1 PRHDT and CDR2 FYEKMQ (reference sequence). The CDR3 totals 16 residues. The CDR3 nucleotides read TGTGCCAGCAGCCCAGGACTAGCGGGAGCCCCCTACGAGCAGTACTTC. Translation: CASSPGLAGAPYEQYF.

This clonotype was observed a few times. The rearrangement joins TRBV29-1 to TRBJ2-2; no firm D call. Per the germline V gene, CDR1 is SQVTM and CDR2 is ANQGSEA. Trimming pared 4 bases from V and 4 bases from J, leaving 7 bases between. CDR3 size: 12 residues. The CDR3 coding sequence is TGCAGCGTTGCATACACCACCGGGGAGCTGTTTTTT. Translated, it gives CSVAYTTGELFF.

This clonotype was seen more than once but under ten times. V is TRBV27 and J is TRBJ2-3; D is ambiguous. There are 13 residues in the CDR3. Trimming pared 4 bases from V and 2 bases from J, leaving 7 bases between. Germline V gene lookup returns CDR1 MNHEY and CDR2 SMNVEV (reference sequence). In DNA form, the CDR3 reads TGTGCCAGCAGTTCGCCTCTCACAGATACGCAGTATTTT. Its translation: CASSSPLTDTQYF.

The chain combines TRBV11-2 with TRBJ1-2, with 7 nucleotides matching TRBD1. Unmatched junction bases numbered 3, after V lost 4 bases and J lost 4 bases. The length of the CDR3 is 13 residues. Per the germline V gene, CDR1 is SGHAT and CDR2 is FQNNGV. This CDR3 is CASSSTGAYGYTF. DNA of the CDR3: TGTGCCAGCAGCTCCACAGGGGCCTATGGCTACACCTTC.

The chain has TRBV11-2 and TRBJ2-1; 9 bases fit TRBD2. The germline V gene has CDR1 SGHAT and CDR2 FQNNGV. The CDR3 spans 15 residues. V shed 5 bases and J 5 bases; nucleotides not matched to a gene: 7. The CDR3: CASSVSGSGHNEQFF. DNA of the CDR3: TGTGCCAGCAGCGTTAGCGGGAGTGGGCACAATGAGCAGTTCTTC.